The 15 T cell receptor beta chains below were found in one sample sequenced in a study of T cell changes during pregnancy in multiple sclerosis. Produced via immunoSEQ multiplex PCR; TCRdb's table is partial and in-frame only. The data show tens of thousands of clones, more than 90% seen once. This material consisted of peripheral blood, taken in the second trimester of pregnancy. The receptor source for this set is a female donor with multiple sclerosis, enrolled in a pregnancy study.

This clone has only a few counts. The gene calls are TRBV4-1 and TRBJ2-7, with 8 bases fitting TRBD1. The CDR3 is 16 amino acids. V trimming: 0 bases; J trimming: 4 bases; junction bases outside the gene matches: 8. The V gene's germline CDR1 is MGHRA and CDR2 YSYEKL. CDR3 in amino acids: CASSQDEGTGGYEQYF. DNA for the CDR3: TGCGCCAGCAGCCAAGATGAGGGGACAGGAGGATACGAGCAGTACTTC.

Here the CDR3 DNA reads TGTGCCAGCAGTGGGGAGGGGGAAGAGACCCAGTACTTC. Its translation is CASSGEGEETQYF. This sequence joins TRBV2 and TRBJ2-5, with a weak D call TRBD2 (7 bases). This CDR3 comprises 13 residues. Germline CDR1 reads SNHLY; CDR2 reads FYNNEI. The V and J ends lost 4 bases and 3 bases respectively, with 9 bases between them.

V is TRBV5-4 and J is TRBJ2-3, with 8 bases aligning to TRBD2. With 1 base clipped from V and 1 base from J, the junction kept 5 bases outside the gene matches. Per the germline V gene, CDR1 is SGHNT and CDR2 is YYREEE (reference sequence). The length of the CDR3 is 16 residues. In DNA, the CDR3 is TGTGCCAGCAGCTTGAAGAGCGGGGGAGGCACAGATACGCAGTATTTT. Protein: CASSLKSGGGTDTQYF.

CDR3 nucleotides: TGTGCCAGCAGCTTAACGGGAGGCTCCGGGGCCAACGTCCTGACTTTC. Amino acid sequence: CASSLTGGSGANVLTF. This rearrangement joins TRBV7-3 to TRBJ2-6; weak D call: TRBD2 (6 bases). The CDR3 contains 16 residues. CDR1 and CDR2 from the germline V gene are SGHTA and FQGTGA. The germline V and J ends were trimmed by 0 bases and 4 bases, with 10 bases remaining between them.

The chain's CDR3 is CASSLSGDSSTDTQYF. CDR3 in DNA: TGTGCCAGCAGCTTATCTGGGGACTCTAGCACAGATACGCAGTATTTT. The chain couples TRBV11-1 to TRBJ2-3; D is perhaps TRBD2 (6 bases). The CDR3 contains 16 residues. V lost 2 bases, J lost 0 bases, and 12 bases lay in between. The germline V gene encodes CDR1 SGHAT and CDR2 FQDESV (reference sequence).

The chain links TRBV19 to TRBJ2-5, with unresolved D. This CDR3 spans 11 amino acids. Trimming took 6 bases from V and 4 from J, leaving 6 bases between them. The V gene's germline CDR1 is LNHDA and CDR2 SQIVND (reference sequence). CDR3 DNA: TGTGCCAGTAGCAGAGGAGAGACCCAGTACTTC. It translates to CASSRGETQYF.

V and J are TRBV7-8 and TRBJ2-1, with D uncertain. V lost 1 base and J lost 0, with 4 bases in between. The length of the CDR3 is 14 residues. Per germline, CDR1 SGHVS and CDR2 FQNEAQ. The CDR3 protein is CASSLESSYNEQFF. For the CDR3, the DNA is TGTGCCAGCAGCTTAGAGAGCTCCTACAATGAGCAGTTCTTC.

The V and J genes are TRBV18 and TRBJ1-6; D not certain. Germline CDR1 reads KGHSH; CDR2 reads LQKENI. The CDR3 spans 16 residues. The V and J ends lost 3 bases and 0 bases respectively, with 9 bases between them. The CDR3 DNA is TGTGCCAGCTCACCTTTTGAGAGCTCCTATAATTCACCCCTCCACTTT. This encodes CASSPFESSYNSPLHF. The full variable domain, with the rest looked up from reference TRBV18 and TRBJ1-6, is NAGVMQNPRHLVRRRGQEARLRCSPMKGHSHVYWYRQLPEEGLKFMVYLQKENIIDESGMPKERFSAEFPKEGPSILRIQQVVRGDSAAYFCASSPFESSYNSPLHFGNGTRLTVT.

V usage is TRBV2 and J usage is TRBJ2-5; D remains ambiguous. The germline V and J ends were trimmed by 8 bases and 3 bases, with 7 bases remaining between them. Germline V lookup: CDR1 SNHLY, CDR2 FYNNEI. The CDR3 has 11 residues. The CDR3 DNA reads TGTGCCAGCTCACGGGAAGAGACCCAGTACTTC. Its translation is CASSREETQYF.

The chain is built from TRBV9 and TRBJ2-6; D remains ambiguous. The CDR3 extends over 15 amino acids. CDR1 is SGDLS, CDR2 YYNGEE, per germline. With 3 bases removed from V and 2 bases from J, the gap between germline ends came to 9 bases. The CDR3 region has the DNA TGTGCCAGCAGCGCTAGAGGTACTGGGGCCAACGTCCTGACTTTC. This gives the protein CASSARGTGANVLTF.

The rearrangement uses TRBV5-1 and TRBJ1-4; TRBD1 agrees at 7 bases. J was trimmed by 0 bases and V by 4 bases; bases with no gene match: 6. The CDR3 covers 16 residues. Germline V CDR1 and CDR2: SGHRS, YFSETQ. CDR3 coding DNA: TGCGCCAGCAGCACCGGGACAGTTGCAACTAATGAAAAACTGTTTTTT. This gives the protein CASSTGTVATNEKLFF. The full variable domain, with the rest looked up from reference TRBV5-1 and TRBJ1-4, is KAGVTQTPRYLIKTRGQQVTLSCSPISGHRSVSWYQQTPGQGLQFLFEYFSETQRNKGNFPGRFSGRQFSNSRSEMNVSTLELGDSALYLCASSTGTVATNEKLFFGSGTQLSVL.

The chain combines TRBV5-1 with TRBJ2-7; 8 positions agree with TRBD2. Per germline, CDR1 SGHRS and CDR2 YFSETQ. V gave up 3 bases and J gave up 2 bases; unmatched junction bases: 4. The CDR3 covers 14 residues. The CDR3 DNA sequence: TGCGCCAGCAGCTCCACGGGGGGGCCCTACGAGCAGTACTTC. Translated, it gives CASSSTGGPYEQYF.

The chain links TRBV6-5 to TRBJ1-4; maybe TRBD1 (5 bases). CDR3 length: 16 residues. From germline, CDR1 is MNHEY and CDR2 SVGAGI. The V gene lost 2 bases and the J gene lost 3 bases, with 13 bases spanning the gap. CDR3 nucleotides: TGTGCCAGCAGTTACACGGCCCCGGGGGCTAATGAAAAACTGTTTTTT. Its translation: CASSYTAPGANEKLFF.

This chain links TRBV7-9 with TRBJ1-2, with D possibly being TRBD1 (5 bases). Per the germline V gene, CDR1 is SEHNR and CDR2 is FQNEAQ (reference sequence). This CDR3 comprises 15 residues. The ends were cut back, 5 bases at V and 6 bases at J, with 19 bases in the middle. The chain's CDR3 is CASSAEGGVIHGYTF. CDR3 bases: TGTGCCAGCAGCGCAGAGGGAGGGGTTATCCATGGCTACACCTTC.

This chain connects TRBV9 to TRBJ2-2, with 7 bases that match TRBD2. The CDR3 spans 15 residues. CDR1 is SGDLS, CDR2 YYNGEE, per germline. Trimming took 1 base from V and 7 from J; bases not matched to a gene: 7. Here the CDR3 DNA reads TGTGCCAGCAGCGTACTGGGGAGGGCCGGCGGGGAGCTGTTTTTT. Translated, it gives CASSVLGRAGGELFF.